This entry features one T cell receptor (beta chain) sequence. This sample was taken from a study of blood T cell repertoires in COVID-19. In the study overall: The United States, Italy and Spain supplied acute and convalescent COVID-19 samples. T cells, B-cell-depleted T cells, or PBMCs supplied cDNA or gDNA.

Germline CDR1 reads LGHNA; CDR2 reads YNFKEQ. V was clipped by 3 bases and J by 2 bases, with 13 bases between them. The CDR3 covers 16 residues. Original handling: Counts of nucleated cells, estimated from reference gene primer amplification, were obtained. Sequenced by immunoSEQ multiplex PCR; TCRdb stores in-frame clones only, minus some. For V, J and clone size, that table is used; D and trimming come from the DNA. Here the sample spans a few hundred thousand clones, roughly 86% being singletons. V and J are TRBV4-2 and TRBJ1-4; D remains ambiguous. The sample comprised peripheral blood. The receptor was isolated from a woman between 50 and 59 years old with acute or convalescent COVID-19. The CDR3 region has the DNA TGTGCCAGCAGCCAGGATAGGACGGGGACTAATGAAAAACTGTTTTTT. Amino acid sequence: CASSQDRTGTNEKLFF.